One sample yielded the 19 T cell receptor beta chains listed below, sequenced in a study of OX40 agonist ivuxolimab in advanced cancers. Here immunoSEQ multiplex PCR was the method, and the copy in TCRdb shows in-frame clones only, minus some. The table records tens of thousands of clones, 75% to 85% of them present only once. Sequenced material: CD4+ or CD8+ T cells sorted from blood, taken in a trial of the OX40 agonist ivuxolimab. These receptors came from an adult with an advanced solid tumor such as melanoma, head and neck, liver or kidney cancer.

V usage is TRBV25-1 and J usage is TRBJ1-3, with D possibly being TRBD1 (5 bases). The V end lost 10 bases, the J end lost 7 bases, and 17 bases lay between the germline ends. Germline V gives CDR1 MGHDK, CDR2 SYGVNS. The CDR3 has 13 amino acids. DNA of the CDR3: TGTGCCAATCCAGGCAGGGAGGTTAACACCATATATTTT. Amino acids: CANPGREVNTIYF.

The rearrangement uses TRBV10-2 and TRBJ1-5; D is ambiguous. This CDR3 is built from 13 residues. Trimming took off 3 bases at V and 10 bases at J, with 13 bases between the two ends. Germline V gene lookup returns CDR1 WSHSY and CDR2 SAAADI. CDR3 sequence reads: CASSEGSQGPQHF. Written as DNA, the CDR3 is TGCGCCAGCAGTGAAGGCAGCCAAGGACCCCAGCATTTT.

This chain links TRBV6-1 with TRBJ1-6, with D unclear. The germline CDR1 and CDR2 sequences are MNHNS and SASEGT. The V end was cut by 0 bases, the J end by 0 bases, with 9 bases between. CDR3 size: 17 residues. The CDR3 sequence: CASSEAWGSSYNSPLHF. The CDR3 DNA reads TGTGCCAGCAGTGAAGCGTGGGGAAGCTCCTATAATTCACCCCTCCACTTT.

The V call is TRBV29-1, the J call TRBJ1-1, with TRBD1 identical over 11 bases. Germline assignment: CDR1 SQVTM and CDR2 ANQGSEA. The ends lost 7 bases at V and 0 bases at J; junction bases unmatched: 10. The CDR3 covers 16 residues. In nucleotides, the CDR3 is TGCAGCGCCATCGGACAGGGGGCGGGATTGAACACTGAAGCTTTCTTT. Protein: CSAIGQGAGLNTEAFF.

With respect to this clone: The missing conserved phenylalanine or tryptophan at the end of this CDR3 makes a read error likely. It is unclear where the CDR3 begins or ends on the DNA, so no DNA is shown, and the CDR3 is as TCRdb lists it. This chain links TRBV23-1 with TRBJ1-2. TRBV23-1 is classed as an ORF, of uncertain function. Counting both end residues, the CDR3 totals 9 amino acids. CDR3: CASSPPPWY.

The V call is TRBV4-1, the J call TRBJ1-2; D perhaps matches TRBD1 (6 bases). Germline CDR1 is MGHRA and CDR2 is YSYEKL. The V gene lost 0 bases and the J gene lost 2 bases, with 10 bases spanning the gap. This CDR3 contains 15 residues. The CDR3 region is CASSQDNQGNYGYTF. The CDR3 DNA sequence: TGCGCCAGCAGCCAAGATAATCAGGGGAACTATGGCTACACCTTC.

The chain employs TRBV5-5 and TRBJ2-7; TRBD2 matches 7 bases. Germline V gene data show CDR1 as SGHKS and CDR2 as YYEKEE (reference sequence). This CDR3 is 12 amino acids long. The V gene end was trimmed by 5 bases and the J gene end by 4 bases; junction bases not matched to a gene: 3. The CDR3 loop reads CASSASGYEQYF. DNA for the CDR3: TGTGCCAGCAGTGCTAGCGGATACGAGCAGTACTTC.

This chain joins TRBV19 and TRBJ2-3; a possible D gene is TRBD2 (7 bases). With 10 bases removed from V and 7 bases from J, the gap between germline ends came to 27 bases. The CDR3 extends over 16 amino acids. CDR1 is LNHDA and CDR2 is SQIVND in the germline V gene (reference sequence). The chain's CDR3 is CATKGGTPGLTYTQYF. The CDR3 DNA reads TGTGCCACAAAGGGGGGGACCCCAGGGTTGACATATACGCAGTATTTT.

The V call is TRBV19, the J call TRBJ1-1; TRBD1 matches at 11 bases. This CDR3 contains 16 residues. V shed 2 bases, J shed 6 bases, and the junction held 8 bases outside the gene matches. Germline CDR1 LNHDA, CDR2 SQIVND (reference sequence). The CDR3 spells CASSIWTGGGMAEAFF. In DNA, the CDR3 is TGTGCCAGTAGTATATGGACAGGGGGCGGGATGGCTGAAGCTTTCTTT.

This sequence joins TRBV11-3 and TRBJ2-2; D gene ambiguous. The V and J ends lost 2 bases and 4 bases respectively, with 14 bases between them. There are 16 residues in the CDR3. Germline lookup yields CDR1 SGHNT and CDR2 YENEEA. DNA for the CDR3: TGTGCCAGCAGCTTAACGACCGGCCATGTCACCGGGGAGCTGTTTTTT. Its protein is CASSLTTGHVTGELFF.

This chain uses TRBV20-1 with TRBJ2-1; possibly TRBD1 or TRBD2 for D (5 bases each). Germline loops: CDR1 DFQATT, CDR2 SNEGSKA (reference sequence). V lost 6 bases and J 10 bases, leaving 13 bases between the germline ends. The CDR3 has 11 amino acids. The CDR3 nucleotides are TGCAGTGCCCCTCGAGGGGTAGAGCAGTTCTTC. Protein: CSAPRGVEQFF.

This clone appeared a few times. CDR3 sequence reads: CASNSAGRNSPLHF. CDR3 coding DNA: TGTGCCAGCAATTCAGCAGGGAGGAATTCACCCCTCCACTTT. The chain uses TRBV6-5 and TRBJ1-6; a weak D match, TRBD1 (5 bases). Germline V CDR1 and CDR2: MNHEY, SVGAGI. CDR3 length: 14 residues. The V end lost 7 bases, the J end lost 7 bases, and 14 bases lay between the germline ends.

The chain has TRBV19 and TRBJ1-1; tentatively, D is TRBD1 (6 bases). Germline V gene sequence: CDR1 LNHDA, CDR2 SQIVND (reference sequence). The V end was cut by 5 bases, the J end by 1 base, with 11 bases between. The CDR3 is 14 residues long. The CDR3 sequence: CASSGGGPNTEAFF. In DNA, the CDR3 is TGTGCCAGTAGTGGGGGGGGCCCGAACACTGAAGCTTTCTTT. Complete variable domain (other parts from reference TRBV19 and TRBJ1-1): DGGITQSPKYLFRKEGQNVTLSCEQNLNHDAMYWYRQDPGQGLRLIYYSQIVNDFQKGDIAEGYSVSREKKESFPLTVTSAQKNPTAFYLCASSGGGPNTEAFFGQGTRLTVV.

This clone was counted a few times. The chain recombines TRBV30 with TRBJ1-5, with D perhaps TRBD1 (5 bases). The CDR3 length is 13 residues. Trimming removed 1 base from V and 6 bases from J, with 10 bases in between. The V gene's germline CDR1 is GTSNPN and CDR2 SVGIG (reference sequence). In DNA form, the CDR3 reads TGTGCCTGGAGTGGGGGGGGAGGTCAGCCCCAGCATTTT. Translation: CAWSGGGGQPQHF.

Here the CDR3 DNA reads TGTGCCAGCAGACCGACAGGGGGGATTAAGAATCAGCCCCAGCATTTT. Its translation: CASRPTGGIKNQPQHF. The gene calls are TRBV27 and TRBJ1-5; 9 bases map to TRBD1. With 6 bases clipped from V and 4 bases from J, the junction kept 10 bases outside the gene matches. The CDR3 runs 16 residues. The V gene's germline CDR1 is MNHEY and CDR2 SMNVEV (reference sequence).

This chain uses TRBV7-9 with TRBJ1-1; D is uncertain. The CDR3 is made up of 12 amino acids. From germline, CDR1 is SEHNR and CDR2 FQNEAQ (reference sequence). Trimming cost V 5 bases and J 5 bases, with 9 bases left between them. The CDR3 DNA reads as TGTGCCAGCAGCGTAGTCTTAACTGAAGCTTTCTTT. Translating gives CASSVVLTEAFF.

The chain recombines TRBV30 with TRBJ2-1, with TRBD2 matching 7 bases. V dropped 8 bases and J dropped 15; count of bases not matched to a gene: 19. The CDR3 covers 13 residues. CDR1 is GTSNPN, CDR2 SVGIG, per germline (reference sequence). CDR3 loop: CAGRAGVTQVRFF. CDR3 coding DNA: TGTGCCGGCAGGGCGGGGGTGACTCAGGTCCGGTTCTTC.

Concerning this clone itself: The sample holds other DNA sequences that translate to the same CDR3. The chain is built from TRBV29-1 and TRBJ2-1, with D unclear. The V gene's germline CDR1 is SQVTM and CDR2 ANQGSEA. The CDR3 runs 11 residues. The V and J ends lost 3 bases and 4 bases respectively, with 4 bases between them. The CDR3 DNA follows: TGCAGCGTTGACAGTTACAATGAGCAGTTCTTC. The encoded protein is CSVDSYNEQFF.

CDR3 region: CASSLSRASREETQYF. The CDR3 coding sequence is TGTGCCAGCAGCTTGTCTAGGGCCTCAAGGGAAGAGACCCAGTACTTC. The chain combines TRBV5-4 with TRBJ2-5; D uncertain. The germline CDR1 and CDR2 sequences are SGHNT and YYREEE (reference sequence). This CDR3 spans 16 amino acids. V was pared by 1 base and J by 3 bases, with 16 bases between. Based on the CDR3 plus reference TRBV5-4 and TRBJ2-5, the full variable domain is ETGVTQSPTHLIKTRGQQVTLRCSSQSGHNTVSWYQQALGQGPQFIFQYYREEENGRGNFPPRFSGLQFPNYSSELNVNALELDDSALYLCASSLSRASREETQYFGPGTRLLVL.